The clone carrying this T cell receptor beta chain has just a few counts. Antigen: not known. This specimen belongs to a study of early T cells in non-severe SARS-CoV-2 infection. This CDR3 comprises 15 residues. The germline CDR1 and CDR2 sequences are SGHRS and YFSETQ. Trimming took 0 bases from V and 3 from J; bases not matched to a gene: 6. General observations from the study: A preference for anti-spike CD8 responses marked VDJdb matching, which missed private and CD4 specificities.

TCRdb re-called the 5' RACE reads through MiXCR, storing one row per CDR3 protein. The sample consists of some 71,000 distinct CDR3 sequences, 10% to 12% of them appearing once. The sample here was whole blood, taken at baseline. The receptor's source is an adult who was a healthcare worker with PCR-confirmed SARS-CoV-2 infection or an uninfected control (not recorded which). The V call is TRBV5-1, the J call TRBJ2-7; 7 nucleotides match TRBD1. The CDR3, as DNA: TGCGCCAGCAGCTTGGCACAGGGGACAAACTACGAGCAGTACTTC. Protein sequence: CASSLAQGTNYEQYF.